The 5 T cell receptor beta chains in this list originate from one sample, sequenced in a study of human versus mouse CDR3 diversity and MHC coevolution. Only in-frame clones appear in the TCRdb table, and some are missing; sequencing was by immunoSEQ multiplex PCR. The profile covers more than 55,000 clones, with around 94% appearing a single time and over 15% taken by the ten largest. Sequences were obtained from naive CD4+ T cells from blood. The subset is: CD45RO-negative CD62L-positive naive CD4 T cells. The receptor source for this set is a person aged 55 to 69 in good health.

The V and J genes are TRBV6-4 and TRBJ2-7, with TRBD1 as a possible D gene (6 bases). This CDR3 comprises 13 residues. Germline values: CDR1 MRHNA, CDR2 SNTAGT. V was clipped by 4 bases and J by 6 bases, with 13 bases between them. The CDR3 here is CASSAEQGTEQYF. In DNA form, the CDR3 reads TGTGCCAGCAGTGCAGAGCAGGGGACCGAGCAGTACTTC.

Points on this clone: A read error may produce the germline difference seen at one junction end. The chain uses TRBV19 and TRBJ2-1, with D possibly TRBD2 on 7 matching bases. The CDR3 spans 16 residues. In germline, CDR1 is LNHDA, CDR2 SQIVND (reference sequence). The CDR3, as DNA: TGTGCCAGTAGGGGGGGGCGCGGGCGGGAGTCCCCCTTAGTAGTCTTC. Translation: CASRGGRGRESPLVVF.

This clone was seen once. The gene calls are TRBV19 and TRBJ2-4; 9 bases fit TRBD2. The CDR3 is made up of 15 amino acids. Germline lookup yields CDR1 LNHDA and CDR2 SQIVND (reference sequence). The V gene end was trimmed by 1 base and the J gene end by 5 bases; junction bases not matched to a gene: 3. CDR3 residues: CASSIGGRAENIQYF. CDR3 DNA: TGTGCCAGTAGTATAGGCGGGAGGGCCGAAAACATTCAGTACTTC.

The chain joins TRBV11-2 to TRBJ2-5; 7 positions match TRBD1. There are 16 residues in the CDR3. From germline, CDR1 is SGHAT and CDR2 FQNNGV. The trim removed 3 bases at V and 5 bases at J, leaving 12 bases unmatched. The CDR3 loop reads CASSFALQGPPETQYF. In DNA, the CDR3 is TGTGCCAGCAGCTTTGCCCTACAGGGGCCACCTGAGACCCAGTACTTC.

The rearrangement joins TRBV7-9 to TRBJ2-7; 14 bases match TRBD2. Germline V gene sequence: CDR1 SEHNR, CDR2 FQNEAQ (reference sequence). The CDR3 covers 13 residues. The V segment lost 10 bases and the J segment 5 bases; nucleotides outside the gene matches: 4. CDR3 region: CATGTSGSHEQYF. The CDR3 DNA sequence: TGTGCCACCGGGACTAGCGGGAGCCACGAGCAGTACTTC.